The sequence of this TCR beta chain was determined in a study of cytomegalovirus exposure and HLA in healthy donors. Notes on this clone: Its specificity is not known.

Findings and limits, study-wide: The study recorded some 160 TCR beta chains that were cytomegalovirus-associated. As confirmed in vitro, a few CMV-associated chains were specific for CMV antigens.

TCRdb keeps only in-frame clones here, not all; method: immunoSEQ multiplex PCR. The sample lists over 85,000 clones; roughly 95% were seen once. The germline CDR1 and CDR2 sequences are LNHDA and SQIVND (reference sequence). Trimming took 5 bases from V and 4 from J, leaving 14 bases between them. This CDR3 is 14 amino acids long. The chain carries TRBV19 and TRBJ1-2; tentatively, D is TRBD1 (6 bases). Sequencing used PBMCs. The receptor was isolated from a young woman in good health and CMV-seronegative. The chain's CDR3 is CASSAITGTYGYTF. The CDR3 coding sequence is TGTGCCAGTAGTGCCATAACAGGGACCTATGGCTACACCTTC.